Listed below are T cell receptor beta chains from one sample, sequenced in a study of blood T cell repertoires in COVID-19. The assay was immunoSEQ multiplex PCR, and TCRdb's table has in-frame clones only and misses some. The top ten clones hold 0.95% to 1.5% of a sample with about 320,000 clones, 65% to 85% of them seen once. Sequencing was performed on peripheral blood. The origin of the receptors is a woman between 50 and 59 years old with acute or convalescent COVID-19. Each CDR3 is given with its conserved first and last residue. Fields, in order: J gene, V gene, D gene, clone size, CDR3 protein, CDR3 DNA. A D gene is named only where the DNA matches it firmly. Not every row has a clone size; where given, it reads once, few, many or a size class.

J: TRBJ2-1
V: TRBV29-1
D: TRBD2
size: NA
CDR3: CSVDGLPSGSSSYNEQFF
DNA: TGCAGCGTTGACGGTCTACCTAGCGGATCTAGCTCCTACAATGAGCAGTTCTTC

J: TRBJ2-7
V: TRBV12-5
D: NA
size: NA
CDR3: CASGLGPTGNYEQYF
DNA: TGTGCTAGTGGTTTGGGCCCGACAGGCAACTACGAGCAGTACTTC

J: TRBJ2-7
V: TRBV25-1
D: NA
size: few
CDR3: CASSPGVGDPSYEQYF
DNA: TGTGCCAGCAGTCCCGGAGTGGGAGACCCTTCCTACGAGCAGTACTTC

J: TRBJ1-4
V: TRBV5-4
D: NA
size: once
CDR3: CASSFGGVATNEKLFF
DNA: TGTGCCAGCAGCTTCGGCGGAGTTGCAACTAATGAAAAACTGTTTTTT

J: TRBJ1-3
V: TRBV18
D: NA
size: NA
CDR3: CASSPPNRAAGNTIYF
DNA: TGTGCCAGCTCACCACCGAACAGGGCGGCTGGAAACACCATATATTTT

J: TRBJ1-3
V: TRBV7-6
D: NA
size: NA
CDR3: CASSLDLGNTIYF
DNA: TGTGCCAGCAGCTTAGATTTAGGAAACACCATATATTTT

J: TRBJ1-1
V: TRBV27
D: NA
size: NA
CDR3: CATKGGANTEAFF
DNA: TGTGCCACCAAAGGAGGCGCCAACACTGAAGCTTTCTTT

J: TRBJ2-2
V: TRBV4-1
D: NA
size: few
CDR3: CATGDTNTGELFF
DNA: TGCGCCACCGGCGACACGAACACCGGGGAGCTGTTTTTT

J: TRBJ1-2
V: TRBV19
D: NA
size: NA
CDR3: CASSIQLRGLYGYTF
DNA: TGTGCCAGTAGTATCCAACTGCGGGGTCTCTATGGCTACACCTTC

J: TRBJ1-5
V: TRBV15
D: NA
size: few
CDR3: CATSRVNSYSNQPQHF
DNA: TGTGCCACCAGCAGAGTTAACAGTTATAGCAATCAGCCCCAGCATTTT

J: TRBJ2-5
V: TRBV5-1
D: NA
size: once
CDR3: CASSLPAGVQETQYF
DNA: TGCGCCAGCAGCTTGCCGGCAGGGGTCCAAGAGACCCAGTACTTC

J: TRBJ2-5
V: TRBV3-1/TRBV3-2
D: NA
size: NA
CDR3: CASSQRSPQETQYF
DNA: TGTGCCAGCAGCCAACGGAGCCCCCAAGAGACCCAGTACTTC

J: TRBJ1-2
V: TRBV6-2/TRBV6-3
D: NA
size: NA
CDR3: CASSSQANYGYTF
DNA: TGTGCCAGCAGTTCACAGGCTAACTATGGCTACACCTTC